The entry below gives a single TCR beta chain sequence along with its context. Its antigen is not known. Through a sample-barcoded 5' primer and a J-beta primer mix, a second PCR was run for about 6 to 11 cycles. TCRdb passed the 5' RACE reads through MiXCR, listing each CDR3 protein once. The sample contains more than 800,000 distinct CDR3 sequences, around 43% of which appear only once. This specimen comes from a study of blood T cells in healthy people across ages. The study's findings and limits: Relative to aged donors, long-lived donors carried more naive CD4+ cells and displayed higher diversity. The study found TCR beta diversity correlated strongly with naive T cell percentage.

Peripheral blood was drawn, ten milliliters per donor. Per-sample PBMC isolation yielded at least 6.5 million cells. Trimming pared 2 bases from V and 4 bases from J, leaving 11 bases between. This CDR3 has 15 residues. Germline V CDR1 and CDR2: SGHAT, FQNNGV. Sequencing was carried out using blood. V is TRBV11-2 and J is TRBJ2-2; D remains ambiguous. The TCR was taken from a woman aged 55-70 years in good health. The CDR3 spells CASSLIGSRTGELFF. The CDR3 bases are TGTGCCAGCAGCTTAATAGGTAGCCGCACCGGGGAGCTGTTTTTT. Complete variable domain (other parts from reference TRBV11-2 and TRBJ2-2): EAGVAQSPRYKIIEKRQSVAFWCNPISGHATLYWYQQILGQGPKLLIQFQNNGVVDDSQLPKDRFSAERLKGVDSTLKIQPAKLEDSAVYLCASSLIGSRTGELFFGEGSRLTVL.